Each of the 21 T cell receptor beta chains below was sequenced from the same sample in a study of beta chain features in type 1 diabetes. Points from the study as a whole: TCRB CDR3 length was moderately but significantly reduced in all four CD4+ subsets of Type 1 diabetes patients.

Which antigens these TCRs recognize remains unknown. Since all of the isolated RNA was reverse transcribed, expressed TCRB transcripts were what got sequenced. Profiling relied on immunoSEQ multiplex PCR, and the TCRdb table lists in-frame clones only, not all of them. This table holds 95,000 to 150,000 clones, over 15% found once. Source material: central memory CD4+ T cells from blood. These receptors were obtained from a man aged 30 to 45 with type 1 diabetes.

The chain's CDR3 is CASSLGSSRDEQFF. The CDR3 coding sequence is TGCGCCAGCAGCTTGGGTTCCAGTAGGGATGAGCAGTTCTTC. The V call is TRBV5-1, the J call TRBJ2-1; D gene ambiguous. The V end was cut by 0 bases, the J end by 8 bases, with 12 bases between. The CDR3 consists of 14 residues. CDR1 and CDR2 from the germline V gene are SGHRS and YFSETQ.

Worth noting for this clone: The same CDR3 is also encoded by other DNA sequences in this sample. V and J are TRBV6-5 and TRBJ1-2; unclear D gene. Germline V gene sequence: CDR1 MNHEY, CDR2 SVGAGI. The ends were cut back, 2 bases at V and 2 bases at J, with 6 bases in the middle. This CDR3 contains 13 residues. The CDR3 region is CASSYDRNYGYTF. The CDR3 nucleotides read TGTGCCAGCAGTTACGACCGAAACTATGGCTACACCTTC.

A note on this clone: Because the CDR3's place on the DNA is in doubt, the DNA is left out and the CDR3 is given as listed by TCRdb. This rearrangement joins TRBV27 to TRBJ2-7; the table calls TRBD1, which could not be checked here. Ends included, the CDR3 has 13 residues. Per germline, CDR1 MNHEY and CDR2 SMNVEV (reference sequence). CDR3 amino acids: CASSFQMSYEQYF.

This clone came up a few times. This chain uses TRBV14 with TRBJ2-5; no definite D call. This CDR3 comprises 15 residues. Germline V gene data show CDR1 as SGHDN and CDR2 as FVKESK. Trimming shortened V by 1 base and J by 3 bases, and 12 bases separated the two germline ends. CDR3 sequence: CASSQANPFKETQYF. CDR3 DNA: TGTGCCAGCAGCCAAGCCAACCCCTTTAAAGAGACCCAGTACTTC. Complete variable domain (other parts from reference TRBV14 and TRBJ2-5): EAGVTQFPSHSVIEKGQTVTLRCDPISGHDNLYWYRRVMGKEIKFLLHFVKESKQDESGMPNNRFLAERTGGTYSTLKVQPAELEDSGVYFCASSQANPFKETQYFGPGTRLLVL.

The chain couples TRBV7-8 to TRBJ2-1; D possibly corresponds to TRBD1 (6 bases). The CDR3 runs 16 residues. V lost 5 bases to trimming and J lost 0 bases, with 14 bases between them. CDR1 and CDR2 (germline): SGHVS, FQNEAQ. CDR3 loop: CASSPRTASSYNEQFF. The CDR3 nucleotides read TGTGCCAGCAGCCCACGGACAGCGAGCTCCTACAATGAGCAGTTCTTC.

The chain employs TRBV9 and TRBJ1-2; D uncertain. CDR1 and CDR2 from the germline V gene are SGDLS and YYNGEE. Trimming removed 3 bases from V and 0 bases from J, with 9 bases in between. The length of the CDR3 is 14 residues. The CDR3 loop is CASSGKGANYGYTF. CDR3 coding DNA: TGTGCCAGCAGCGGAAAGGGAGCTAACTATGGCTACACCTTC.

This clone has more than one count but fewer than ten. The J gene is TRBJ1-1, the V gene TRBV5-5; tentatively, D is TRBD1 (6 bases). The germline V and J ends were trimmed by 0 bases and 2 bases, with 14 bases remaining between them. Germline CDR1 reads SGHKS; CDR2 reads YYEKEE (reference sequence). The CDR3 sequence is 16 residues long. The CDR3: CASSLVVRGPNTEAFF. DNA for the CDR3: TGTGCCAGCAGCTTGGTAGTCCGGGGGCCTAACACTGAAGCTTTCTTT.

This clone has a count of ten or more. The chain links TRBV18 to TRBJ1-3; 9 bases are shared with TRBD1. The CDR3 is made up of 17 amino acids. V was clipped by 2 bases and J by 0 bases; unmatched bases: 5. Germline assignment: CDR1 KGHSH and CDR2 LQKENI. The CDR3 DNA reads as TGTGCCAGCTCACCAATGGGACAGGGTCGCTCTGGAAACACCATATATTTT. Translated: CASSPMGQGRSGNTIYF.

This chain links TRBV10-3 with TRBJ2-3; TRBD2 matches 11 bases. The ends lost 6 bases at V and 2 bases at J; junction bases unmatched: 7. The CDR3 length is 16 residues. CDR1 ENHRY and CDR2 SYGVKD come from the germline V gene. CDR3 sequence reads: CAISLTTSGVTDTQYF. The DNA of the CDR3 is TGTGCCATCAGCCTTACGACTAGCGGGGTCACAGATACGCAGTATTTT.

Notes on this clone: The germline gene is not matched at one end of the junction; a read error may be the cause. The sample has other DNA sequences that encode this CDR3 too. The V and J genes are TRBV9 and TRBJ1-5; D may be TRBD1 (5 bases). The CDR3 loop spans 15 amino acids. The germline V gene has CDR1 SGDLS and CDR2 YYNGEE. CDR3 sequence (DNA): TGCGCCAGCAGCGTAGGGGTTCTATCCAATCAGCCCCAGCATTTT. This codes for CASSVGVLSNQPQHF.

The chain carries TRBV2 and TRBJ2-7, with TRBD2 as a possible D gene (6 bases). The CDR3 length is 12 residues. Trimming took 7 bases from V and 2 from J, leaving 9 bases between them. Per the germline V gene, CDR1 is SNHLY and CDR2 is FYNNEI. The CDR3 reads CASTEGTYEQYF. The CDR3 coding sequence is TGTGCCAGCACGGAGGGGACCTACGAGCAGTACTTC.

In this sample, this clone turned up a few times. J is TRBJ2-1 and V is TRBV7-9, with TRBD1 matching over 8 bases. Trimming took 4 bases from V and 6 from J; bases not matched to a gene: 5. Germline CDR1 SEHNR, CDR2 FQNEAQ (reference sequence). The CDR3 sequence is 14 residues long. The CDR3 region is CASSSTGAGNEQFF. CDR3 DNA sequence: TGTGCCAGCAGCTCGACAGGGGCAGGCAATGAGCAGTTCTTC.

The genes are TRBV14 and TRBJ2-1; D call uncertain. Deletions cut 3 bases from V and 6 bases from J, with 15 bases between. The CDR3 runs to 15 residues. Germline assignment: CDR1 SGHDN and CDR2 FVKESK. The CDR3 sequence: CASSHLGVIGNEQFF. DNA of the CDR3: TGTGCCAGCAGCCATCTTGGCGTCATCGGCAATGAGCAGTTCTTC.

The chain carries TRBV7-9 and TRBJ2-3; 7 nucleotides match TRBD2. This CDR3 has 16 residues. V lost 5 bases to trimming and J lost 0 bases; unmatched junction nucleotides: 8. CDR1 and CDR2 from the germline V gene are SEHNR and FQNEAQ (reference sequence). The DNA for the CDR3 is TGTGCCAGCAGCCCAGCCGGGACTACTAGCACAGATACGCAGTATTTT. This encodes CASSPAGTTSTDTQYF.

This clone was counted only a few times. The V call is TRBV29-1, the J call TRBJ2-6, with D perhaps TRBD2 (7 bases). With 3 bases removed from V and 0 bases from J, the gap between germline ends came to 18 bases. There are 18 residues in the CDR3. Germline V gene data show CDR1 as SQVTM and CDR2 as ANQGSEA. CDR3 in amino acids: CSVETSQGTFSGANVLTF. CDR3 nucleotide sequence: TGCAGCGTTGAGACTAGCCAGGGGACCTTCTCTGGGGCCAACGTCCTGACTTTC.

The chain is built from TRBV7-2 and TRBJ2-3; TRBD2 might be the D (6 bases). This CDR3 comprises 15 residues. The germline V gene has CDR1 SGHTA and CDR2 FQGNSA. V was trimmed by 3 bases and J by 0 bases, leaving 10 bases between them. CDR3 region: CASSFLAVSTDTQYF. CDR3 DNA: TGTGCCAGCAGCTTTTTAGCGGTGAGCACAGATACGCAGTATTTT.

This clone appeared a few times. V is TRBV6-1 and J is TRBJ2-2; D remains ambiguous. V was cut by 6 bases and J by 3 bases, with 8 bases left in between. From germline, CDR1 is MNHNS and CDR2 SASEGT. The CDR3 runs to 13 residues. Here the CDR3 DNA reads TGTGCCAGCAGAAGGGTAGACACCGGGGAGCTGTTTTTT. It codes for CASRRVDTGELFF.

This clone was picked up many times. The chain combines TRBV5-4 with TRBJ2-1, with 9 positions matching TRBD2. V was clipped by 1 base and J by 3 bases; unmatched bases: 2. Germline-derived CDR1 and CDR2 are SGHNT and YYREEE (reference sequence). The CDR3 consists of 15 residues. CDR3 DNA sequence: TGTGCCAGCAGCTTGAATAGCGGGGGCTACAATGAGCAGTTCTTC. Its protein product is CASSLNSGGYNEQFF.

In its sample, this clone was seen many times. The V gene is TRBV19, the J gene TRBJ2-1; D is undetermined. There are 16 residues in the CDR3. Trimming cost V 2 bases and J 0 bases, with 11 bases left between them. Germline V gene data show CDR1 as LNHDA and CDR2 as SQIVND (reference sequence). CDR3: CASSIKYTFSYNEQFF. The CDR3 region has the DNA TGTGCCAGTAGTATAAAGTACACGTTCTCCTACAATGAGCAGTTCTTC.

This clone was recorded at least ten times. V and J are TRBV10-3 and TRBJ2-3; TRBD2 matches at 9 bases. Trimming took 3 bases from V and 4 from J; bases not matched to a gene: 2. Per the germline V gene, CDR1 is ENHRY and CDR2 is SYGVKD. The CDR3 is made up of 14 amino acids. The CDR3 DNA reads as TGTGCCATCAGTGACAGCGGGGGGTCAGATACGCAGTATTTT. This sequence encodes CAISDSGGSDTQYF.

This clone was seen a few times. V usage is TRBV9 and J usage is TRBJ2-2; D not certain. Trimming left V 1 base short and J 1 base short, with 5 bases between. The CDR3 spans 14 residues. CDR1 is SGDLS and CDR2 is YYNGEE in the germline V gene. Here the CDR3 DNA reads TGTGCCAGCAGCGTAACGGTGAACACCGGGGAGCTGTTTTTT. It yields the protein CASSVTVNTGELFF.